The clone carrying this T cell receptor beta chain was observed a few times. The sample belongs to a study of blood T cell repertoires in COVID-19. Overall study context: The United States, Italy and Spain provided the acute and convalescent COVID-19 samples. The analysed material was cDNA or gDNA that came from T cells, B-cell-depleted T cells, or PBMCs.

Authors' methods: From reference gene primer amplification, estimates of nucleated cell counts were derived. TCRdb keeps only in-frame clones here, not all; method: immunoSEQ multiplex PCR. V and J calls and clone size are as listed in that table; D and trimming were resolved from the DNA. Among more than 60,000 clones listed, 65% to 85% were seen once. The germline V gene encodes CDR1 MNHEY and CDR2 SVGAGI. The CDR3 runs 13 residues. The ends were cut back, 2 bases at V and 5 bases at J, with 6 bases in the middle. The sequencing input was peripheral blood. The chain combines TRBV6-5 with TRBJ1-4; the D gene is possibly TRBD1 (5 bases). The sequence derives from a human donor in a cohort sampled during active COVID-19. Here the CDR3 DNA reads TGTGCCAGCAGTTACGGGGGGAATGAAAAACTGTTTTTT. Amino acid sequence: CASSYGGNEKLFF.